Listed below are T cell receptor beta chains from one sample, sequenced in a study of Graves' ophthalmopathy and Graves' hyperthyroidism. TCRdb reprocessed the multiplex PCR reads via MiXCR and lists one record per CDR3 protein. Here the sample spans about 380,000 distinct CDR3 sequences, 15% being singletons. The sequencing sample was made of peripheral blood. Every receptor here comes from a woman younger than 30 with stable Graves' hyperthyroidism. Each CDR3 is given with its conserved first and last residue. The D gene is left open where the match is weak. Expanded clones are given a class, and other clones once, few, many or no size at all.

v_gene: TRBV11-2
j_gene: TRBJ2-7
d_gene: TRBD2
abundance: NA
CDR3nt: TGTGCCAGCAGCTTCAGACTAGCGGGGGGGCGGAACGAGCAGTACTTC
CDR3aa: CASSFRLAGGRNEQYF

v_gene: TRBV15
j_gene: TRBJ2-3
d_gene: TRBD2
abundance: NA
CDR3nt: TGTGCCACCAGCAGTGCTCCTGCGGGGGGAACAGATACGCAGTATTTT
CDR3aa: CATSSAPAGGTDTQYF

v_gene: TRBV20-1
j_gene: TRBJ1-5
d_gene: NA
abundance: many
CDR3nt: TGTAGTGCTAGAGATCTAGGGCAGCCCCAGCATTTT
CDR3aa: CSARDLGQPQHF

v_gene: TRBV6-5
j_gene: TRBJ1-5
d_gene: NA
abundance: many
CDR3nt: TGTGCCAGCAGCGGCACAGGGATGAATCAGCCCCAGCATTTT
CDR3aa: CASSGTGMNQPQHF

v_gene: TRBV6-1
j_gene: TRBJ2-7
d_gene: TRBD2
abundance: NA
CDR3nt: TGTGCCAGCAGAAGCGGGGGCACCTACGAGCAGTACTTC
CDR3aa: CASRSGGTYEQYF

v_gene: TRBV6-2/TRBV6-3
j_gene: TRBJ1-5
d_gene: NA
abundance: many
CDR3nt: TGTGCCAGCAGTTACGGTAGGTTTCAGCCCCAGCATTTT
CDR3aa: CASSYGRFQPQHF

v_gene: TRBV20-1
j_gene: TRBJ2-5
d_gene: NA
abundance: many
CDR3nt: TGCAGTGCTCCCCCAAACCAAGAGACCCAGTACTTC
CDR3aa: CSAPPNQETQYF

v_gene: TRBV11-2
j_gene: TRBJ1-2
d_gene: TRBD1
abundance: many
CDR3nt: TGTGCCAGCACCGACAGGGGGCCGGTCTATGGCTACACCTTC
CDR3aa: CASTDRGPVYGYTF

v_gene: TRBV12-3/TRBV12-4
j_gene: TRBJ1-1
d_gene: TRBD1
abundance: many
CDR3nt: TGTGCCAGCAGGCCAGACAGGGGGTTGAACACTGAAGCTTTCTTT
CDR3aa: CASRPDRGLNTEAFF

v_gene: TRBV2
j_gene: TRBJ1-2
d_gene: TRBD1
abundance: many
CDR3nt: TGTGCCAGCAGTGCTAGGACAGGGGGGGATGAAGGCTACACCTTC
CDR3aa: CASSARTGGDEGYTF

v_gene: TRBV19
j_gene: TRBJ1-6
d_gene: TRBD1
abundance: many
CDR3nt: TGTGCCACCCGACAGGGGGTTTCCCCCCTCCACTTT
CDR3aa: CATRQGVSPLHF

v_gene: TRBV3-1
j_gene: TRBJ1-2
d_gene: NA
abundance: few
CDR3nt: TGTGCCAGCAGCCACCGACAGTCAGAGCTATACTATGGCTACACCTTC
CDR3aa: CASSHRQSELYYGYTF

v_gene: TRBV7-6
j_gene: TRBJ2-7
d_gene: NA
abundance: NA
CDR3nt: TGTGCCAGCAGCTCCGACAGGAACCTCTACGAGCAGTACTTC
CDR3aa: CASSSDRNLYEQYF

v_gene: TRBV20-1
j_gene: TRBJ1-1
d_gene: NA
abundance: many
CDR3nt: TGCAGTGCTAGAGATCTTGAAGGGACTGAAGCTTTCTTT
CDR3aa: CSARDLEGTEAFF

v_gene: TRBV2
j_gene: TRBJ1-5
d_gene: TRBD1
abundance: NA
CDR3nt: TGTGCCAGCAGTGAAGCGGCCCATGGGGGGACAGGGAGCAATCAGCCCCAGCATTTT
CDR3aa: CASSEAAHGGTGSNQPQHF

v_gene: TRBV19
j_gene: TRBJ1-1
d_gene: NA
abundance: many
CDR3nt: TGTGCCAGTAACTTGCCCGGGACTATCTCCACTGAAGCTTTCTTT
CDR3aa: CASNLPGTISTEAFF

v_gene: TRBV6-2/TRBV6-3
j_gene: TRBJ2-7
d_gene: NA
abundance: NA
CDR3nt: TGTGCCAGCAGTCCACACAGGACCTCCTACGAGCAGTACTTC
CDR3aa: CASSPHRTSYEQYF